This TCR beta chain was recorded in a study of OX40 agonist ivuxolimab in advanced cancers. Study conclusions and caveats: Among the nonresponders, some also had low normalized T-cell clonal expansion.

About this clone: The antigen is unknown.

Assay: immunoSEQ multiplex PCR; the TCRdb copy retains only in-frame clones and omits some. The table shows 75,000 to 100,000 clones, with around 89% occurring only once. This CDR3 region has 12 residues. V dropped 4 bases and J dropped 9 bases, with 12 bases sitting between them. In germline, CDR1 is SGHTS, CDR2 YDEGEE. This TCR was recovered from an adult with an advanced solid tumor such as melanoma, head and neck, liver or kidney cancer. This chain connects TRBV5-8 to TRBJ2-3; D ambiguous. Sequencing was performed on CD4+ or CD8+ T cells sorted from blood, taken in a trial of the OX40 agonist ivuxolimab. The CDR3 bases are TGTGCCAGCAGCACTTGGGTGAGGACGCAGTATTTT. This gives the protein CASSTWVRTQYF.